One T cell receptor (beta chain) is described in this entry. The antigen is unknown. V lost 4 bases and J lost 4; bases outside the gene matches: 0. CDR1 MNHNS and CDR2 SASEGT come from the germline V gene. The CDR3 consists of 13 residues. MiXCR, applied by TCRdb to the 5' RACE reads, yields one record per CDR3 protein. The sample contains around 130,000 distinct CDR3 sequences, approximately 17% of which appear only once. The sample originates from a study of CD8 T cells in ankylosing spondylitis. General study results and limits: What appeared characteristic of ankylosing spondylitis blood was a TCR beta motif of 7 or 8 highly homologous variants.

This receptor was taken from a male donor with ankylosing spondylitis. Sequencing input: blood, either unsorted or a sorted T cell fraction (not recorded which). J is TRBJ2-2 and V is TRBV6-1; TRBD1 agrees at 7 bases. Written as DNA, the CDR3 is TGTGCCAGCAGTGGACAGGGCACCGGGGAGCTGTTTTTT. This codes for CASSGQGTGELFF.